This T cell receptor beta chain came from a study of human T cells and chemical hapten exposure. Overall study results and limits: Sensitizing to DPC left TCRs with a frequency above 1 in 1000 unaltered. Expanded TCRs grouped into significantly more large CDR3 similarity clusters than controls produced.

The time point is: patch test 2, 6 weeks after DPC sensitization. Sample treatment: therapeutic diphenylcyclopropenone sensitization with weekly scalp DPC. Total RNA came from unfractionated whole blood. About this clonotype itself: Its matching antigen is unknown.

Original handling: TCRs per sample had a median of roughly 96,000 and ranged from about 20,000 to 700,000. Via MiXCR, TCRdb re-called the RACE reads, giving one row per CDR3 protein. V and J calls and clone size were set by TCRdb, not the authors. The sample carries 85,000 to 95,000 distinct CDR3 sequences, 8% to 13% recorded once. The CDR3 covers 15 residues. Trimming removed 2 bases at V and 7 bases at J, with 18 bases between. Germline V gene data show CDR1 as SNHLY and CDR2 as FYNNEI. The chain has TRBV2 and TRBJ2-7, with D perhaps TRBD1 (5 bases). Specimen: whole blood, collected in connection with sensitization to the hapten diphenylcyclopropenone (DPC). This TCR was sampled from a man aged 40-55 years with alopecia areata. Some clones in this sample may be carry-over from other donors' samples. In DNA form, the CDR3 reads TGTGCCAGCAGTGAATCTAGGCAGGGATCACAAGAGCAGTACTTC. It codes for CASSESRQGSQEQYF. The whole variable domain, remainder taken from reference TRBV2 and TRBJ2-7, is EPEVTQTPSHQVTQMGQEVILRCVPISNHLYFYWYRQILGQKVEFLVSFYNNEISEKSEIFDDQFSVERPDGSNFTLKIRSTKLEDSAMYFCASSESRQGSQEQYFGPGTRLTVT.